This record covers a single TCR beta chain. In this sample, this clonotype turned up a few times. The antigen this receptor binds is unknown. Base-call qualities are not available, and no considerably larger clone is one nucleotide away. The source of the sample is a study of patients and donors after allogeneic stem cell transplantation (dated by TCRdb to about 2020). Taken from cysteine to phenylalanine, the CDR3 has 13 residues. Only CDR3 DNA is held: 39 bases, read in frame from base 1. Receptor libraries were prepared by RT-PCR. Instrument on record: NextSeq 550. In TCRdb, the public reads were trimmed at Q25 with fastp and aligned with MiXCR, with productive beta chains retained. Rows with one shared CDR3 protein collapse into an entry with the most common genes and DNA. The sample has some 880,000 distinct CDR3 sequences on record, over 15% of them singletons. The ten biggest clones cover 6% of the sample.

The clonotype comes from a human donor who was either an allogeneic HSCT recipient or a stem cell or donor lymphocyte infusion donor (not recorded which). It is not recorded whose cells these are; they may come from a transplant donor. Here the chain combines TRBV21-1 and TRBJ1-1; TRBD1, the D gene given by the table, was not confirmed from the DNA. TRBV21-1 corresponds to a pseudogene. Material for sequencing was blood, either unsorted or a sorted T cell fraction (not recorded which). CDR3 protein: CASSSRRGREAFF. At the DNA level, the sequence is TGTGCCAGCAGCAGCCGCAGGGGGAGGGAAGCTTTCTTT.